The following is a T cell receptor (beta chain) sequence with its context. This clonotype was detected ten times or more. Its antigen is still unknown. No base-level quality is on record; no much larger clone is a single base apart. The CDR3 sequence holds 11 residues, the cysteine and phenylalanine included. Only CDR3 DNA remains: 33 bases, in frame from the first base. CDR1 and CDR2, per the germline V gene, are SGHTA and FQGNSA. The V end loses 4 bases and the J end loses 14 bases, and a stretch of 13 bases separates them. The data were obtained in a study of T-cell reconstitution after alpha-beta-depleted transplantation in children (dated by TCRdb to 2016 to 2018). Background for the entire study: Using TCR repertoire profiling, the study quantitatively followed how T-cell immune reconstitution unfolded in children after TCRalphabeta/CD19-depleted allogeneic hematopoietic cell transplantation. Study-wide findings and limitations: The apparently early alphabetaT-cell count recovery about two months after transplant was reportedly dependent on only several hundred rapidly expanded clones derived from non-depleted graft cells. In some patients, the high TCRbeta diversity seen at day 60 was put down to recipient T cells and intrathymic progenitors that had survived conditioning. Over the following months the frequencies of hyperexpanded clones went down, and after one year T-cell counts and TCRbeta diversity were mostly credited to newly produced T cells.

Libraries were prepared through PCR. Sequencing took place on an Illumina HiSeq 2500. TCR libraries were prepared with molecular barcoding, using unique molecular identifiers to normalize TCRbeta repertoire quantification. TCRdb trimmed the raw reads at Q25, called clones with MiXCR and kept productive beta chains. Entries that share a CDR3 protein sequence are merged under the most common genes and DNA. Within this sample are fewer than 500,000 distinct CDR3 sequences, with over 40% of them counted one time only. Under 35% of the sample is taken by the ten largest. Per the publication, the treatment or condition label means: allogeneic hematopoietic cell transplantation with graft depleted of TCRalphabeta T cells and CD19 B cells. Transplant recipients were children who received TCRalphabeta/CD19-depleted allogeneic hematopoietic cell grafts.

The sample here was PBMCs, taken before TCRalphabeta/CD19-depleted stem cell transplant. This receptor chain uses TRBV7-2 and TRBJ2-3; the D gene could be either TRBD1 or TRBD2, each agreeing at 6 bases. The sequence derives from a girl aged 2 to 10 with aplastic anemia, due to receive a stem cell transplant. The bases read TGTGCCAGCAGCTATGGGGGGCTGGCGTATTTT. This is translated as CASSYGGLAYF.